The 14 T cell receptor beta chains listed next were all sequenced from one sample in a study of blood T cell repertoires in COVID-19. This table comes from immunoSEQ multiplex PCR, and its TCRdb copy is limited to in-frame clones, with some not included. Of some 70,000 clones listed, just over 85% are singletons. Sequencing used peripheral blood. Receptor source: an older woman with COVID-19, enrolled during active disease.

This sequence joins TRBV6-5 and TRBJ1-4; D gene ambiguous. V lost 0 bases and J 5 bases, leaving 10 bases between the germline ends. CDR1 and CDR2 from the germline V gene are MNHEY and SVGAGI. This CDR3 contains 15 residues. CDR3 protein: CASSYSAGFNEKLFF. The DNA of the CDR3 is TGTGCCAGCAGTTACTCGGCGGGTTTCAATGAAAAACTGTTTTTT.

This clone has more than one count but fewer than ten. The chain combines TRBV5-4 with TRBJ1-2; D is perhaps TRBD1 (6 bases). Germline V gene data show CDR1 as SGHNT and CDR2 as YYREEE (reference sequence). This CDR3 spans 13 amino acids. The germline V and J ends were trimmed by 4 bases and 3 bases, with 10 bases remaining between them. The CDR3 loop reads CASSVSGDYGYTF. The DNA of the CDR3 is TGTGCCAGCAGCGTGTCAGGGGACTATGGCTACACCTTC.

There are a few counts of this clone. The V and J genes are TRBV10-3 and TRBJ2-1; D unclear. This CDR3 has 15 amino acids. V was clipped by 0 bases and J by 1 base, with 7 bases between them. Germline loops: CDR1 ENHRY, CDR2 SYGVKD. CDR3 coding DNA: TGTGCCATCAGTGAGTCGGAGAGGTCCTACAATGAGCAGTTCTTC. Protein product: CAISESERSYNEQFF.

A note on this clone: Different DNA sequences within this sample yield the same CDR3. The chain joins TRBV7-2 to TRBJ1-5; 7 bases agree with TRBD1. The CDR3 runs to 13 residues. V lost 4 bases, J lost 5 bases, and 2 bases stayed unmatched. Germline assignment: CDR1 SGHTA and CDR2 FQGNSA. Here the CDR3 reads CASSSQGDQPQHF. In DNA form, the CDR3 reads TGTGCCAGCAGCTCTCAGGGGGATCAGCCCCAGCATTTT.

The chain links TRBV5-1 to TRBJ2-3, with TRBD1 matching over 7 bases. The length of the CDR3 is 16 residues. J was trimmed by 0 bases and V by 4 bases; bases with no gene match: 8. CDR1 and CDR2 (germline): SGHRS, YFSETQ. This CDR3 is CASSQGQLRSTDTQYF. For the CDR3, the DNA is TGCGCCAGCAGCCAGGGACAGCTTAGAAGCACAGATACGCAGTATTTT. The full variable domain, rest sourced from reference TRBV5-1 and TRBJ2-3, is KAGVTQTPRYLIKTRGQQVTLSCSPISGHRSVSWYQQTPGQGLQFLFEYFSETQRNKGNFPGRFSGRQFSNSRSEMNVSTLELGDSALYLCASSQGQLRSTDTQYFGPGTRLTVL.

J is TRBJ1-4 and V is TRBV10-3; 9 bases align to TRBD1. The CDR3 contains 17 residues. V was pared by 3 bases and J by 4 bases, with 9 bases of the junction left unmatched. CDR1 and CDR2 from the germline V gene are ENHRY and SYGVKD. CDR3 residues: CAISDYLPGQGNEKLFF. CDR3 sequence (DNA): TGTGCCATCAGTGATTACTTACCGGGACAGGGTAATGAAAAACTGTTTTTT.

The count of this clone is one. Written as DNA, the CDR3 is TGTGCCAGCAGCGCCGTTCCGGGACAGGGTAACGGCTACACCTTC. This translates into CASSAVPGQGNGYTF. The V and J genes are TRBV9 and TRBJ1-2; TRBD1 matches 9 bases. CDR1 is SGDLS, CDR2 YYNGEE, per germline. The length of the CDR3 is 15 residues. The ends lost 3 bases at V and 8 bases at J; junction bases unmatched: 11.

The chain combines TRBV3-1 (or the pseudogene TRBV3-2) with TRBJ1-2; TRBD1 aligns across 7 bases. The CDR3 spans 15 residues. Trimming cost V 4 bases and J 0 bases; bases outside gene matches: 5. The V gene's germline CDR1 is LGHDT and CDR2 YNNKEL (reference sequence). Written as DNA, the CDR3 is TGTGCCAGCAGCCCCCGACAGGGCGCTAACTATGGCTACACCTTC. Its protein product is CASSPRQGANYGYTF.

V and J are TRBV9 and TRBJ1-5; the D is unclear. This CDR3 has 14 residues. V was shortened by 3 bases and J by 3 bases, with 10 bases between the two germline ends. Germline V CDR1 and CDR2: SGDLS, YYNGEE. The DNA for the CDR3 is TGTGCCAGCAGCGGGAGCTTCAACAATCAGCCCCAGCATTTT. It specifies CASSGSFNNQPQHF.

V and J are TRBV4-1 and TRBJ1-1; D ambiguous. Trimming stripped 3 bases from V and 3 bases from J, with 11 bases between. The CDR3 totals 14 residues. The germline CDR1 and CDR2 sequences are MGHRA and YSYEKL. CDR3 protein: CASSHPPAYTEAFF. For the CDR3, the DNA is TGCGCCAGCAGCCATCCTCCAGCGTACACTGAAGCTTTCTTT.

The rearrangement joins TRBV5-6 to TRBJ2-5, with a possible D match to TRBD2 (5 bases). Between the trimmed V and J ends, which lost 0 bases and 0 bases, there was a span of 6 bases. Germline CDR1 reads SGHDT; CDR2 reads YYEEEE. The CDR3 is 14 amino acids. The CDR3 is CASSLGGNQETQYF. CDR3 in DNA: TGTGCCAGCAGCTTGGGAGGGAACCAAGAGACCCAGTACTTC.

This clone was seen a single time. The J gene is TRBJ1-2, the V gene TRBV14; D might be TRBD1 (6 bases). This CDR3 region has 14 residues. Germline assignment: CDR1 SGHDN and CDR2 FVKESK. The germline V and J ends were trimmed by 4 bases and 8 bases, with 17 bases remaining between them. The CDR3 is CASSLTGLARGYTF. CDR3 sequence (DNA): TGTGCCAGCAGCCTTACAGGGTTGGCTAGAGGCTACACCTTC.

This chain joins TRBV18 and TRBJ1-2, with D perhaps matching TRBD1 (5 bases). V lost 6 bases and J lost 7, with 15 bases in between. In germline, CDR1 is KGHSH, CDR2 LQKENI. CDR3 length: 13 residues. CDR3: CASSPDPRGGYTF. The CDR3 coding sequence is TGTGCCAGCTCCCCCGACCCAAGGGGTGGCTACACCTTC.

This chain connects TRBV19 to TRBJ1-1; no definite D call. V was trimmed by 3 bases and J by 1 base, leaving 9 bases between them. The CDR3 consists of 14 residues. Germline V gene lookup returns CDR1 LNHDA and CDR2 SQIVND (reference sequence). The DNA of the CDR3 is TGTGCCAGTAGTATCCAGACTGCGAACACTGAAGCTTTCTTT. Translating gives CASSIQTANTEAFF.